Shown below are 10 T cell receptor beta chains from a single sample sequenced in a study of blood T cell repertoires in COVID-19 (dated by TCRdb to 2018 to 2021). The library was built by means of the immunoSEQ multiplex PCR assay. TCRdb took this table from immuneACCESS and kept in-frame rearrangements with V and J called. Such tables lack part of the clones; where checked against another copy, unresolved V genes explain under half of the gap, and the rest is unexplained. The sample table lists 40,000 or so clones, about 85% of them with a count of one. In total, the top ten clones hold around 5.1% of the sample. The sample taken for sequencing was peripheral blood. All receptors derive from a man in his fifties or sixties with COVID-19, enrolled during active disease.

The genes are TRBV30 and TRBJ1-2, with D possibly TRBD1 on 6 matching bases. V was pared by 8 bases and J by 7 bases, with 29 bases between. CDR1 is GTSNPN and CDR2 is SVGIG in the germline V gene (reference sequence). The CDR3 spans 16 residues. The CDR3 is CATHTGTFKSSGGYTF. The CDR3 nucleotides read TGTGCCACCCACACCGGGACATTTAAGTCGTCGGGTGGCTACACCTTC.

The chain uses TRBV7-2 and TRBJ2-1; TRBD2 matches at 10 bases. There are 17 residues in the CDR3. Losses at the gene ends were 2 bases for V and 7 bases for J; bases not matched to a gene: 11. Germline V gene lookup returns CDR1 SGHTA and CDR2 FQGNSA. The CDR3, as DNA: TGTGCCAGCAGCTTAATCGGTCTGAGACTAGCGGGTAATGAGCAGTTCTTC. Translated, it gives CASSLIGLRLAGNEQFF. The full variable domain, with the rest looked up from reference TRBV7-2 and TRBJ2-1, is GAGVSQSPSNKVTEKGKDVELRCDPISGHTALYWYRQSLGQGLEFLIYFQGNSAPDKSGLPSDRFSAERTGGSVSTLTIQRTQQEDSAVYLCASSLIGLRLAGNEQFFGPGTRLTVL.

The V and J genes are TRBV29-1 and TRBJ2-5; TRBD2 aligns across 12 bases. The CDR3 has 14 residues. Per germline, CDR1 SQVTM and CDR2 ANQGSEA. The ends lost 5 bases at V and 2 bases at J; junction bases unmatched: 3. This chain's CDR3 is CSVIGLAGQETQYF. CDR3 nucleotides: TGCAGCGTTATTGGACTAGCGGGACAAGAGACCCAGTACTTC.

This chain joins TRBV18 and TRBJ2-7; the match to TRBD2 covers 12 bases. The CDR3 runs 16 residues. J lost 9 bases, V lost 3 bases, and 12 bases had no gene match. Per the germline V gene, CDR1 is KGHSH and CDR2 is LQKENI. CDR3 sequence (DNA): TGTGCCAGCTCACCGTCACCTAGCGGGAGGGCCAGTAGGCAGTACTTC. This encodes CASSPSPSGRASRQYF. The entire variable domain, with the rest obtained from reference TRBV18 and TRBJ2-7, is as follows: NAGVMQNPRHLVRRRGQEARLRCSPMKGHSHVYWYRQLPEEGLKFMVYLQKENIIDESGMPKERFSAEFPKEGPSILRIQQVVRGDSAAYFCASSPSPSGRASRQYFGPGTRLTVT.

J is TRBJ1-6 and V is TRBV30, with 9 bases aligning to TRBD1. V dropped 4 bases and J dropped 6; count of bases not matched to a gene: 10. Germline lookup yields CDR1 GTSNPN and CDR2 SVGIG (reference sequence). The CDR3 contains 16 residues. The CDR3 protein is CAWKGRNRGLNSPLHF. In DNA form, the CDR3 reads TGTGCCTGGAAAGGCCGCAACAGGGGGCTTAATTCACCCCTCCACTTT.

The chain's CDR3 is CASSTLRDGEQYF. The DNA for the CDR3 is TGTGCCAGCAGCACCCTCAGAGACGGGGAGCAGTACTTC. The V call is TRBV12-3 or TRBV12-4, the J call TRBJ2-7; no clear D. The V end was cut by 6 bases, the J end by 7 bases, with 16 bases between. CDR3 size: 13 residues.

The gene calls are TRBV10-3 and TRBJ2-6; TRBD1 matches 9 bases. V dropped 8 bases and J dropped 1; count of bases not matched to a gene: 6. The CDR3 sequence is 16 residues long. In germline, CDR1 is ENHRY, CDR2 SYGVKD. In DNA form, the CDR3 reads TGTGCCATCGGGGCCGGGACAGGGTCTGGGGCCAACGTCCTGACTTTC. Encoded protein: CAIGAGTGSGANVLTF.

The chain couples TRBV6-5 to TRBJ1-2; D perhaps matches TRBD1 (6 bases). Germline CDR1 is MNHEY and CDR2 is SVGAGI. Trimming shortened V by 7 bases and J by 0 bases, and 12 bases separated the two germline ends. The CDR3 runs 14 residues. The CDR3 spells CASNIRGANYGYTF. As DNA, the CDR3 is TGTGCCAGCAACATCAGGGGAGCTAACTATGGCTACACCTTC.

The J gene is TRBJ1-2, the V gene TRBV7-7; 9 bases fit TRBD1. The CDR3 runs 19 residues. The germline V gene encodes CDR1 SSHAT and CDR2 FNYEAQ (reference sequence). V shed 1 base and J 3 bases; nucleotides not matched to a gene: 15. DNA of the CDR3: TGTGCCAGCAGCTTAGGTTGGGCGGACAGGGGCCGGTGGGACTATGGCTACACCTTC. Protein: CASSLGWADRGRWDYGYTF.

CDR3 in amino acids: CASSHEGVGAFF. CDR3 nucleotides: TGCGCCAGCAGCCACGAGGGGGTTGGGGCTTTCTTT. The gene calls are TRBV4-3 and TRBJ1-1, with D possibly being TRBD1 (6 bases). This CDR3 is built from 12 residues. In germline, CDR1 is LGHNA, CDR2 YSLEER. Trimming removed 3 bases at V and 11 bases at J, with 13 bases between.